These 10 T cell receptor beta chains originate from one sample sequenced in a study of blood T cell repertoires in COVID-19. Profiled with immunoSEQ multiplex PCR; TCRdb holds only in-frame clones, not every one. The sample contains some 380,000 clones, around 89% of which appear only once. Sequenced: peripheral blood. The receptors derive from a man aged 18 to 29 with active or convalescent COVID-19.

This clone appeared once. The rearrangement uses TRBV5-1 and TRBJ1-2; D gene ambiguous. The CDR3 totals 17 residues. CDR1 is SGHRS and CDR2 is YFSETQ in the germline V gene. V was trimmed by 0 bases and J by 0 bases, leaving 15 bases between them. The CDR3: CASSLARQAGSNYGYTF. CDR3 bases: TGCGCCAGCAGCTTGGCACGCCAGGCGGGTTCTAACTATGGCTACACCTTC. The entire variable domain, with the rest obtained from reference TRBV5-1 and TRBJ1-2, is as follows: KAGVTQTPRYLIKTRGQQVTLSCSPISGHRSVSWYQQTPGQGLQFLFEYFSETQRNKGNFPGRFSGRQFSNSRSEMNVSTLELGDSALYLCASSLARQAGSNYGYTFGSGTRLTVV.

V usage is TRBV4-1 and J usage is TRBJ2-7; 7 bases are shared with TRBD2. The CDR3 runs to 17 residues. The germline V gene has CDR1 MGHRA and CDR2 YSYEKL. V dropped 1 base and J dropped 4; count of bases not matched to a gene: 13. The CDR3 nucleotides are TGCGCCAGCAGCCAAGTGTCTGCGGGAGATTTGGTTTACGAGCAGTACTTC. It yields the protein CASSQVSAGDLVYEQYF.

This clone was counted once. The chain couples TRBV7-3 to TRBJ2-1; possibly TRBD1 for D (5 bases). CDR3 size: 14 residues. The germline CDR1 and CDR2 sequences are SGHTA and FQGTGA. Between the trimmed V and J ends, which lost 2 bases and 10 bases, there was a span of 15 bases. The CDR3 here is CASSLSGDRKEQFF. DNA of the CDR3: TGTGCCAGCAGCTTATCCGGCGACAGAAAAGAGCAGTTCTTC. Full variable domain (outside the CDR3, taken from reference TRBV7-3 and TRBJ2-1): GAGVSQTPSNKVTEKGKYVELRCDPISGHTALYWYRQSLGQGPEFLIYFQGTGAADDSGLPNDRFFAVRPEGSVSTLKIQRTERGDSAVYLCASSLSGDRKEQFFGPGTRLTVL.

This clone has a single count. This chain links TRBV9 with TRBJ1-5; 7 bases line up with TRBD1. This CDR3 is built from 19 residues. V was clipped by 8 bases and J by 0 bases; unmatched bases: 20. Germline V gene lookup returns CDR1 SGDLS and CDR2 YYNGEE. CDR3 sequence (DNA): TGTGCCAGAAGACAGGGCCGGGGGCGGCGCCCATATAGCAATCAGCCCCAGCATTTT. It yields the protein CARRQGRGRRPYSNQPQHF.

The chain links TRBV2 to TRBJ2-2; D is unresolved. The ends were cut back, 2 bases at V and 8 bases at J, with 6 bases in the middle. The germline V gene encodes CDR1 SNHLY and CDR2 FYNNEI. The CDR3 is made up of 12 amino acids. The CDR3 reads CASSETRGELFF. CDR3 DNA sequence: TGTGCCAGCAGTGAAACGAGAGGGGAGCTGTTTTTT.

This clone was observed once. For the CDR3, the DNA is TGTGCCAGCAGCCTGAGGATGAACACTGAAGCTTTCTTT. It yields the protein CASSLRMNTEAFF. The J gene is TRBJ1-1, the V gene TRBV7-3; D uncertain. Germline values: CDR1 SGHTA, CDR2 FQGTGA. This CDR3 contains 13 residues. Trimming shortened V by 5 bases and J by 0 bases, and 7 bases separated the two germline ends.

As concerns this clone: Distinct nucleotide sequences in the sample also encode this CDR3. V is TRBV6-5 and J is TRBJ1-1, with 10 bases that match TRBD1. The CDR3 is 13 amino acids. After removal of 6 bases from V and 4 bases from J, the junction contained 2 bases not matched to a gene. Germline V gene data show CDR1 as MNHEY and CDR2 as SVGAGI. This chain's CDR3 is CASRRTGGTEAFF. The CDR3 nucleotides read TGTGCCAGCAGGAGGACAGGGGGCACTGAAGCTTTCTTT.

J is TRBJ1-6 and V is TRBV20-1; 7 positions agree with TRBD1. In germline, CDR1 is DFQATT, CDR2 SNEGSKA (reference sequence). Trimming cost V 3 bases and J 0 bases; bases outside gene matches: 11. CDR3 length equals 18 residues. CDR3 sequence: CSASGQVPLSSYNSPLHF. CDR3 coding DNA: TGCAGTGCTAGTGGACAGGTTCCATTGAGCTCCTATAATTCACCCCTCCACTTT.

The J gene is TRBJ2-1, the V gene TRBV7-2, with D possibly matching TRBD1 (6 bases). Germline V gene data show CDR1 as SGHTA and CDR2 as FQGNSA. The CDR3 has 14 amino acids. Deletions cut 7 bases from V and 5 bases from J, with 15 bases between. The CDR3 DNA sequence: TGTGCCAGCACCATAAACAGGGTCAACAATGAGCAGTTCTTC. Residues: CASTINRVNNEQFF.

The rearrangement links TRBV7-2 to TRBJ2-7; D gene ambiguous. V shed 5 bases and J shed 7 bases, with 12 bases lying between them. The germline V gene has CDR1 SGHTA and CDR2 FQGNSA. This CDR3 spans 12 amino acids. The CDR3 DNA is TGTGCCAGCAGCCTACCCCTACGAGAGCAGTACTTC. It specifies CASSLPLREQYF.